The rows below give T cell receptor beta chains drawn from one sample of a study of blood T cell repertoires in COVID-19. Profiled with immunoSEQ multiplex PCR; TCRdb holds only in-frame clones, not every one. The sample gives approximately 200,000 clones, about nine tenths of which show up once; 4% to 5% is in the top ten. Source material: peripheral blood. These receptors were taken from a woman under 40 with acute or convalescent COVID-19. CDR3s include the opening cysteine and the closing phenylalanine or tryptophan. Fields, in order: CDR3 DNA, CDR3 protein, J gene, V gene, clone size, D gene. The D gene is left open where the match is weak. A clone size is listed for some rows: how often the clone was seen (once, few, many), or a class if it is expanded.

CDR3 DNA: TGTGCCACCAGTGATTACGGTCAGCCCCAGCATTTT
CDR3 protein: CATSDYGQPQHF
J gene: TRBJ1-5
V gene: TRBV24-1
clone size: NA
D gene: NA

CDR3 DNA: TGCAGCGGTTCTAGCGGGGGGTTCGCTCTGTCAGGCAATGAGCAGTTCTTC
CDR3 protein: CSGSSGGFALSGNEQFF
J gene: TRBJ2-1
V gene: TRBV29-1
clone size: NA
D gene: TRBD2

CDR3 DNA: TGCGCCAGCAACCGGGGGACCTACAATGAGCAGTTCTTC
CDR3 protein: CASNRGTYNEQFF
J gene: TRBJ2-1
V gene: TRBV10-2
clone size: NA
D gene: NA

CDR3 DNA: TGTGCCAGCAGTTACTCCACAGGGGATGGCTACACCTTC
CDR3 protein: CASSYSTGDGYTF
J gene: TRBJ1-2
V gene: TRBV6-6
clone size: NA
D gene: TRBD1

CDR3 DNA: TGTGCCTGGAGTTTACTACAGGGACCTGGAAACACCATATATTTT
CDR3 protein: CAWSLLQGPGNTIYF
J gene: TRBJ1-3
V gene: TRBV30
clone size: NA
D gene: NA

CDR3 DNA: TGTGCCAGCAGTGTTCGAGTCGTATTGGGCGCTGAGCAGTTCTTC
CDR3 protein: CASSVRVVLGAEQFF
J gene: TRBJ2-1
V gene: TRBV28
clone size: NA
D gene: NA

CDR3 DNA: TGTGCCAGCAGCCATAGGGGGTCCAACTATGGCTACACCTTC
CDR3 protein: CASSHRGSNYGYTF
J gene: TRBJ1-2
V gene: TRBV3-1/TRBV3-2
clone size: NA
D gene: NA

CDR3 DNA: TGTGCCACCAGTGATAACACAGGGGGCTTTCAGCCCCAGCATTTT
CDR3 protein: CATSDNTGGFQPQHF
J gene: TRBJ1-5
V gene: TRBV24-1
clone size: NA
D gene: TRBD1

CDR3 DNA: TGCAGTGCTAGTTCCGTCGGGAGAGGGACCCAGTACTTC
CDR3 protein: CSASSVGRGTQYF
J gene: TRBJ2-5
V gene: TRBV20-1
clone size: NA
D gene: NA

CDR3 DNA: TGTGCCAGCATGGGACAGGGGGTCATACGAGGTCAGCCCCAGCATTTT
CDR3 protein: CASMGQGVIRGQPQHF
J gene: TRBJ1-5
V gene: TRBV28
clone size: NA
D gene: TRBD1

CDR3 DNA: TGTGCCAGCAGCTTGGCAGGGACAGGCCAAGATACGCAGTATTTT
CDR3 protein: CASSLAGTGQDTQYF
J gene: TRBJ2-3
V gene: TRBV11-3
clone size: once
D gene: TRBD1

CDR3 DNA: TGTGCCAGCAGCTTAGGGGGCTCCCGCCCTAGCACAGATACGCAGTATTTT
CDR3 protein: CASSLGGSRPSTDTQYF
J gene: TRBJ2-3
V gene: TRBV5-6
clone size: NA
D gene: TRBD1

CDR3 DNA: TGTGCCAGCAGTGGACAGGGAGGGGAGCTGTTTTTT
CDR3 protein: CASSGQGGELFF
J gene: TRBJ2-2
V gene: TRBV6-4
clone size: NA
D gene: TRBD1

CDR3 DNA: TGCGCCAGCAGCTCGACTTCGTACAATGAGCAGTTCTTC
CDR3 protein: CASSSTSYNEQFF
J gene: TRBJ2-1
V gene: TRBV5-1
clone size: NA
D gene: NA

CDR3 DNA: TGTGCCAGCAGTTTCAACAGGGATGGCTACACCTTC
CDR3 protein: CASSFNRDGYTF
J gene: TRBJ1-2
V gene: TRBV6-1
clone size: once
D gene: NA

CDR3 DNA: TGTGCCAGTATAGGGGATTATGGCTACACCTTC
CDR3 protein: CASIGDYGYTF
J gene: TRBJ1-2
V gene: TRBV19
clone size: NA
D gene: NA

CDR3 DNA: TGTGCCAGCCAGGCGAGGGACAGGGGAAACATTCAGTACTTC
CDR3 protein: CASQARDRGNIQYF
J gene: TRBJ2-4
V gene: TRBV28
clone size: NA
D gene: TRBD1

CDR3 DNA: TGTGCCAGCAGCCGGAGGTTCGGAGGGGAGCTGTTTTTT
CDR3 protein: CASSRRFGGELFF
J gene: TRBJ2-2
V gene: TRBV9
clone size: NA
D gene: NA

CDR3 DNA: TGTGCAAGTCGCTTAGAGGGGAATGAGCAGTTCTTC
CDR3 protein: CASRLEGNEQFF
J gene: TRBJ2-1
V gene: TRBV12-2
clone size: NA
D gene: NA

CDR3 DNA: TGTGCCAGCAGTTTATTGGGGGCTAGCGGGGATTACGAGCAGTACTTC
CDR3 protein: CASSLLGASGDYEQYF
J gene: TRBJ2-7
V gene: TRBV28
clone size: few
D gene: TRBD2

CDR3 DNA: TGTGCCAGTGAGAGGAGTAGTGGGTACACAGATACGCAGTATTTT
CDR3 protein: CASERSSGYTDTQYF
J gene: TRBJ2-3
V gene: TRBV6-5
clone size: NA
D gene: NA

CDR3 DNA: TGTGCCAGCAGCAAGGGACAGGGGGACACTGAAGCTTTCTTT
CDR3 protein: CASSKGQGDTEAFF
J gene: TRBJ1-1
V gene: TRBV5-4
clone size: NA
D gene: TRBD1

CDR3 DNA: TGCAGCGTTGCCCGGGGACAGGCTATTAACTATGGCTACACCTTC
CDR3 protein: CSVARGQAINYGYTF
J gene: TRBJ1-2
V gene: TRBV29-1
clone size: NA
D gene: TRBD1

CDR3 DNA: TGTGCCACCGGACAGGGGGGAACTACCGAAGAGACCCAGTACTTC
CDR3 protein: CATGQGGTTEETQYF
J gene: TRBJ2-5
V gene: TRBV11-3
clone size: NA
D gene: TRBD1

CDR3 DNA: TGTGCCAGCAGTTCCGGAGGCCATGAGCAGTTCTTC
CDR3 protein: CASSSGGHEQFF
J gene: TRBJ2-1
V gene: TRBV6-5
clone size: NA
D gene: NA

CDR3 DNA: TGCGCCAGCAGCCGGCAAGGGACTAGCGAGCAGTTCTTC
CDR3 protein: CASSRQGTSEQFF
J gene: TRBJ2-1
V gene: TRBV4-1
clone size: NA
D gene: TRBD2

CDR3 DNA: TGTGCCAGCAGCCGTCTAGCGGGAGCTTACAATGAGCAGTTCTTC
CDR3 protein: CASSRLAGAYNEQFF
J gene: TRBJ2-1
V gene: TRBV11-2
clone size: once
D gene: TRBD2

CDR3 DNA: TGTGCCAGCAGGGATTATAAAGGACAGATTGTCGAGACCCAGTACTTC
CDR3 protein: CASRDYKGQIVETQYF
J gene: TRBJ2-5
V gene: TRBV2
clone size: once
D gene: NA

CDR3 DNA: TGTGCCAGCAGCTTGTCGACACTAGCGGTTCTTTCTAGGGATGAGCAGTTCTTC
CDR3 protein: CASSLSTLAVLSRDEQFF
J gene: TRBJ2-1
V gene: TRBV7-9
clone size: NA
D gene: TRBD2

CDR3 DNA: TGTGCCAGCAGTTTCTCGGCGGGCGGCTACACCTTC
CDR3 protein: CASSFSAGGYTF
J gene: TRBJ1-2
V gene: TRBV12-3/TRBV12-4
clone size: NA
D gene: NA

CDR3 DNA: TGTGCCTGGAGCGAACAGGGGTCCACTGAAGCTTTCTTT
CDR3 protein: CAWSEQGSTEAFF
J gene: TRBJ1-1
V gene: TRBV30
clone size: NA
D gene: TRBD1

CDR3 DNA: TGCGCCAGCAGCGTATCAACAGGGGAAGATGGCTACACCTTC
CDR3 protein: CASSVSTGEDGYTF
J gene: TRBJ1-2
V gene: TRBV5-1
clone size: NA
D gene: TRBD1

CDR3 DNA: TGTGCCTGGAGTGTAATCCGGGGATGGCATGGCTACACCTTC
CDR3 protein: CAWSVIRGWHGYTF
J gene: TRBJ1-2
V gene: TRBV30
clone size: once
D gene: NA

CDR3 DNA: TGTGCCAGCAGTTTATCGCACTCTGGGAACACTGAAGCTTTCTTT
CDR3 protein: CASSLSHSGNTEAFF
J gene: TRBJ1-1
V gene: TRBV27
clone size: NA
D gene: NA

CDR3 DNA: TGTGCCAGCAGCTTACTAGCGGCATCCTACAATGAGCAGTTCTTC
CDR3 protein: CASSLLAASYNEQFF
J gene: TRBJ2-1
V gene: TRBV7-2
clone size: NA
D gene: TRBD2

CDR3 DNA: TGTGCCAGCAGCTTGGGACAGGGGGCGCGAGCAACTAATGAAAAACTGTTTTTT
CDR3 protein: CASSLGQGARATNEKLFF
J gene: TRBJ1-4
V gene: TRBV5-4
clone size: NA
D gene: TRBD1

CDR3 DNA: TGTCTCTCCGGGACTAGCGCCACGCAGTACTTC
CDR3 protein: CLSGTSATQYF
J gene: TRBJ2-7
V gene: TRBV28
clone size: NA
D gene: TRBD2

CDR3 DNA: TGTGCCAGCAGTGGAGAGGTAACCGGGGAGCTGTTTTTT
CDR3 protein: CASSGEVTGELFF
J gene: TRBJ2-2
V gene: TRBV2
clone size: once
D gene: NA